This T cell receptor (beta chain) was obtained from a study of T cells in Graves' hyperthyroidism and ophthalmopathy. What was amplified from RNA transcripts were TCR beta CDR3 regions. An initial round of RT-PCR targeting the TCR CDR3 relied on the HTBI primer set. MiXCR was run by TCRdb on the multiplex PCR reads, yielding one entry per CDR3 protein. The data contain roughly 330,000 distinct CDR3 sequences, approximately 16% of them singletons. Investigators excluded patients with uncontrolled infection, other autoimmune disease, pregnancy or lactation. Regarding the study as a whole: Most thyroid clonotypes with frequency above 0.001 were detected in blood.

V was pared by 4 bases and J by 6 bases, with 16 bases between. The CDR3 is 13 amino acids. The germline gives CDR1 DFQATT, CDR2 SNEGSKA (reference sequence). This clonotype was observed many times. Its antigen is unknown. The gene calls are TRBV20-1 and TRBJ2-7, with a possible D match to TRBD2 (6 bases). Material for sequencing was blood. The sequence was obtained from a man aged 25 to 45 with Graves' hyperthyroidism. The CDR3 nucleotides read TGCAGTGCTATATACGGGAGAGGAGCCGAGCAGTACTTC. This encodes CSAIYGRGAEQYF.